This TCR beta chain emerged from a study of human CD8 memory T cell subsets (dated by TCRdb to 2018 to 2021). In the study overall: TCRbeta repertoires of stem-like (TSTEM), progenitor exhausted-like (TPEX) and effector memory CD8+ T cell subsets were compared to assess their clonal relationships. TCRbeta repertoires were obtained from TSTEM, TPEX and effector memory subsets contributed by each of five to seven donors. The paper's findings and limits, for the study overall: Normalized Shannon-Wiener diversity was similarly high in TSTEM and TPEX subsets, while effector memory subsets were less diverse by comparison. Greater repertoire diversity in TSTEM than in TPEX subsets was suggested by Chao1 estimates, potentially reflecting a broader range of specificities. Only TCRbeta chains were sequenced, and repertoire comparisons rested on 6 or 7 donors tested with paired t-tests and Bonferroni correction. Both stem-like subsets shared clonotypes with effector memory cells, but TSTEM and TPEX repertoires overlapped minimally, suggesting distinct antigen spectra.

The germline V gene supplies CDR1 SGHTA and CDR2 FQGNSA. The CDR3 runs 16 residues from the cysteine to the phenylalanine. There is no recorded DNA. A Human TCR Profiling Kit was used to prepare UMI-labeled 5' RACE TCRbeta libraries. The same number of PCR cycles was used to prepare all TCRbeta libraries in parallel. For the original study's pipeline: Each TCRbeta library contained between roughly 2,800 and 20,000 functional CDR3beta clonotypes. MIGEC 1.2.9 was used for UMI extraction and consensus assembly, with a minimum of three reads required per UMI. MiXCR 3.0.3 was used to extract in-frame CDR3beta repertoires. Diversity metrics were computed in VDJtools 1.2.1 after downsampling each sample to 42,000 randomly selected UMIs. Repertoire overlap metrics D, R and F2 were calculated in VDJtools for the top 3,000 clones of each sample pair. With the reads reprocessed by TCRdb, a single entry stands for each CDR3 protein sequence and no DNA is reported. The V and J calls here are based on TCRdb, not the publication. The table for this sample records roughly 4,500 distinct CDR3 sequences. 25% to 35% of the sample is taken by the ten largest.

As to this clonotype: Its antigen target is currently unknown.

Density gradient separation was used to isolate peripheral blood mononuclear cells from buffy coats of healthy donors. The study enriched total CD8+ T cells through negative magnetic separation using EasySep or MojoSort CD8+ T cell isolation kits. An RNeasy Mini Kit was used to extract total RNA from duplicate vials of some 160,000 sorted CD8+ T cells per subset. PBMCs were used either fresh or after being cryopreserved in fetal bovine serum containing about 9.8% DMSO. Fluorescence-activated cell sorting on a FACSAria III was used to sort the CD8+ T cell subsets to purity. The sequenced sample consisted of CD8+ T cells from PBMCs. The clonotype was recovered from a human donor in good health. The rearranged segments are TRBV7-2 and TRBJ2-2. The CDR3 loop reads CASSLVRFSNTGELFF.